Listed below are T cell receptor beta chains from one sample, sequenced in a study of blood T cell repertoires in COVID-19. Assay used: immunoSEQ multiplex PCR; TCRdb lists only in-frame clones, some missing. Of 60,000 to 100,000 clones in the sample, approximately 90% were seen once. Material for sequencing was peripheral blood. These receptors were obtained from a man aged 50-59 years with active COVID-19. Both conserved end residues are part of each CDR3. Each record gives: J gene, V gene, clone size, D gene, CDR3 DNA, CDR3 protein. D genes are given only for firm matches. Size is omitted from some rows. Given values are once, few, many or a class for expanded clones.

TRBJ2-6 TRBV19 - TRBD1 TGTGCCAGTAGCGCTTTACAGGGGGCGCACGGGGCCAACGTCCTGACTTTC CASSALQGAHGANVLTF
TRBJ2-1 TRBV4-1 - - TGCGCCAGCAGCGCAGACTACAATGAGCAGTTCTTC CASSADYNEQFF
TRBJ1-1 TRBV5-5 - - TGTGCCAGCAGCTTGGATTGGGCGGGACCTGAAGCTTTCTTT CASSLDWAGPEAFF
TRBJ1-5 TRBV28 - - TGTGCCAGCAGACTCGGGTTCGGTCCGACAGGCTCTTATAATCAGCCCCAGCATTTT CASRLGFGPTGSYNQPQHF
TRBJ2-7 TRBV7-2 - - TGTGCCAGCAGCTTCCTAAGCCCCTACGAGCAGTACTTC CASSFLSPYEQYF
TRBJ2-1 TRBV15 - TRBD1 TGTGCCACCAGCAGGGGGGGACAGGCAGACAATGAGCAGTTCTTC CATSRGGQADNEQFF
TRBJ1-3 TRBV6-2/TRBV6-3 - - TGTGCCAGCAGTACCCTGCCTGGGGAGAGCTCTGGAAACACCATATATTTT CASSTLPGESSGNTIYF
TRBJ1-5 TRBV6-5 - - TGTGCCAGCAGTCTCGACATCCCTCCTCAGCCCCAGCATTTT CASSLDIPPQPQHF
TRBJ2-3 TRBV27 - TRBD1 TGTGCCAGCAGTTACGGGACAGCCCTTACAGATACGCAGTATTTT CASSYGTALTDTQYF
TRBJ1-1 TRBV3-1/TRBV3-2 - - TGTGCCAGCAGCCAAGGGGGCGTTATGTACACTGAAGCTTTCTTT CASSQGGVMYTEAFF
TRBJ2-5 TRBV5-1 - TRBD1 TGCGCCAGCAGCTTGGGACAGGGTAAAGAGACCCAGTACTTC CASSLGQGKETQYF
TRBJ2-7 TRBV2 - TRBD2 TGTGCCAGTCAGGTGGGGACTAGCGGGCCCTACGAGCAGTACTTC CASQVGTSGPYEQYF
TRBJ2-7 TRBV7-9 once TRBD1 TGTGCCAGCAGTATAAGGGAAACCGGACAGGGCAACGAGCAGTACTTC CASSIRETGQGNEQYF
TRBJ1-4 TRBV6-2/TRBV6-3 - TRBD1 TGTGCCAGCAGTTCCGGGACAGGGGATATAGCAAAACTGTTTTTT CASSSGTGDIAKLFF
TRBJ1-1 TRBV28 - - TGTGCCAGCATCACTACGGGGGGGAACACTGAAGCTTTCTTT CASITTGGNTEAFF
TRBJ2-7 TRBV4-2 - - TGTGCCAGCAGCCAAGAAGGGACACTTTACGAGCAGTACTTC CASSQEGTLYEQYF
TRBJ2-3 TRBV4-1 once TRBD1 TGCGCCAGCAGCCGGACAGGGGGACGCACAGATACGCAGTATTTT CASSRTGGRTDTQYF
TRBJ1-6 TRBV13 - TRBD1 TGTGCCAGCAGCTTAAGGATGACAGGGGGGCATTCACCCCTCCACTTT CASSLRMTGGHSPLHF
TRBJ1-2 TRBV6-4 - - TGTGCCAGCAGTGAGAGTGGAGGTAATGTTAATGGCTACACCTTC CASSESGGNVNGYTF
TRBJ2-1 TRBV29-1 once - TGCAGCGTTGGGTTCGCGGGGAATGAGCAGTTCTTC CSVGFAGNEQFF
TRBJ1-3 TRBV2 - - TGTGCCAGCAGTGGGGGGAGGGCACTCTCTGGAAACACCATATATTTT CASSGGRALSGNTIYF
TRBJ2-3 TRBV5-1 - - TGCGCCAGCAGCGACACACAGGGATCAGATACGCAGTATTTT CASSDTQGSDTQYF
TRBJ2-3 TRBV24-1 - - TGTGCCACCAGTGATTTACAGGGCACAGATACGCAGTATTTT CATSDLQGTDTQYF
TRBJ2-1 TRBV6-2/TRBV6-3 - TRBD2 TGTGCCAGCAGTTACCCAGGGAGTCGGACTAGGTCCGCCAATGAGCAGTTCTTC CASSYPGSRTRSANEQFF
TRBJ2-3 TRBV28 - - TGTGCCAGCAGTCCGGGAGCCCAAAGCACAGATACGCAGTATTTT CASSPGAQSTDTQYF
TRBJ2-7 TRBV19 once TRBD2 TGTGCCAGTAGTAAATCTAGCGGGAAGTCCCACGAGCAGTACTTC CASSKSSGKSHEQYF
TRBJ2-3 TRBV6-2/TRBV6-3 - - TGTGCCAGCAGTTCGGGGGACACAGATACGCAGTATTTT CASSSGDTDTQYF
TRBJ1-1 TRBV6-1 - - TGTGCCAGCAGTGAAGGCTACTTTCATTATGGAGCTTTCTTT CASSEGYFHYGAFF
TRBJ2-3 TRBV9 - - TGTGCCAGCAGCGTAGCTAGTGAGAGTCAGGGGTCGCAGTATTTT CASSVASESQGSQYF
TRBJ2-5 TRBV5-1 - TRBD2 TGCGCCAGCAGCTTGGAGGCTAGCGGGATCCAAGAGACCCAGTACTTC CASSLEASGIQETQYF
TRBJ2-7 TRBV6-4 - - TGTGCCAGCAGTGACTCAGAGGAGTCCTCCTACGAGCAGTACTTC CASSDSEESSYEQYF
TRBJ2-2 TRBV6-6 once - TGTGCCAGCGGTACGACTAGTTCGGGAACCGGGGAGCTGTTTTTT CASGTTSSGTGELFF
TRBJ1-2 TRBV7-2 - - TGTGCCAGCAGCCAGGAAAGCGGGACTAGTGGCTACACCTTC CASSQESGTSGYTF
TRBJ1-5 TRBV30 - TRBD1 TGTGCCTGGAGCCCCCGGGACAGGGGGAGTCAGCCCCAGCATTTT CAWSPRDRGSQPQHF
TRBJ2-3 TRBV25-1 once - TGTGCCAGCAGCCCCGGCGGCGGTCTAACAGATACGCAGTATTTT CASSPGGGLTDTQYF
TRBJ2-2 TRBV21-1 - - TGTGCCAGCAGCAAAGCAGCTAGCGGGACATTGAACACCGGGGAGCTGTTTTTT CASSKAASGTLNTGELFF
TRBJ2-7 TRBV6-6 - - TGTGCCAGCAGCTCCTGGGGGCAGGAATACTACGAGCAGTACTTC CASSSWGQEYYEQYF
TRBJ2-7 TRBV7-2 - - TGTGCCAGCAGCTTAGCGCGGGTGGGGGCGCCCTACGAGCAGTACTTC CASSLARVGAPYEQYF
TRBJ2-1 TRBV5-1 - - TGCGCCAGCAGCTTTGGAGGGGACAATGAGCAGTTCTTC CASSFGGDNEQFF
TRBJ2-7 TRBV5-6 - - TGTGCCAGCAGCTTGCGGACACGAGCATACGAGCAGTACTTC CASSLRTRAYEQYF
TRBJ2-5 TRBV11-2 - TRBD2 TGTGCCAGCAGTCAACGTCCCCTACTAGCGCAAGAGACCCAGTACTTC CASSQRPLLAQETQYF
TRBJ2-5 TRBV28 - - TGTGCCAGCAGCCGAGACAGGTCCGAACAAGAGACCCAGTACTTC CASSRDRSEQETQYF
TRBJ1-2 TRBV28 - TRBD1 TGTGCCAGCAGCCGACAGGGCGACTATGGCTACACCTTC CASSRQGDYGYTF
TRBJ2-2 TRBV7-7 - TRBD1 TGTGCTAGCAGCCTCCAACAGGGGGCGGGGGAGCTGTTTTTT CASSLQQGAGELFF
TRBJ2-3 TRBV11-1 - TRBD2 TGTGCCAGCAGCTTAGCGCCCGCTAGCGGATCAGATACGCAGTATTTT CASSLAPASGSDTQYF
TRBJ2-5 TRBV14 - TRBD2 TGTGCCAGCAGCCAGGTCTTGGCGGGGGGGCGTAACAATCAAGAGACCCAGTACTTC CASSQVLAGGRNNQETQYF
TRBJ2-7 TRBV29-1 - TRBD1 TGCAGCGTCCTCTACTACCCTCCGAACAGGGGGCTAGATCCTCCCTACGAGCAGTACTTC CSVLYYPPNRGLDPPYEQYF
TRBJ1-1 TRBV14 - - TGTGCCAGCAGCAAAACCAGGTATCCCCCAGCTTTCTTT CASSKTRYPPAFF
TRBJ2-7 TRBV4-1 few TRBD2 TGCGCCAGCAGCCCTCGGGGGACTAGCCAAGGGACCTACGAGCAGTACTTC CASSPRGTSQGTYEQYF